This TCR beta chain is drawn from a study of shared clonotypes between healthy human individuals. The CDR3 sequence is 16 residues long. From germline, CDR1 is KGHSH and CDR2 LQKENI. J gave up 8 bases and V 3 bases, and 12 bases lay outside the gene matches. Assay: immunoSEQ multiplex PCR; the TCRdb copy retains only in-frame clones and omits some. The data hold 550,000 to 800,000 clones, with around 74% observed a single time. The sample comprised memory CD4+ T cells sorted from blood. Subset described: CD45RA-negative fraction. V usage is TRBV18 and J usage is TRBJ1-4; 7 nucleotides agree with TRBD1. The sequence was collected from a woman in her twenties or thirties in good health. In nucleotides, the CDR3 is TGTGCCAGCTCACCCCCTAACAGGGGATCCGAAGAAAAACTGTTTTTT. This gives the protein CASSPPNRGSEEKLFF.